Presented here are 17 T cell receptor beta chains from one specimen sequenced in a study of blood T cells in healthy people across ages. It was with a sample-barcoded 5' primer and a J-beta primer mix that a second PCR of roughly 6 to 12 cycles was run. MiXCR, run by TCRdb on the 5' RACE reads, gives a single entry per CDR3 protein. The table has about 970,000 distinct CDR3 sequences, 51% seen once. The sequencing input was blood. The source is a woman aged 60-70 years in good health.

This sequence joins TRBV12-3 or TRBV12-4 and TRBJ2-5; D unclear. The J call could be wrong; TRBJ2-7 is a better fit for the DNA end. The CDR3 loop spans 15 amino acids. For the CDR3, the DNA is TGTGCCAGCAGCAGAAGCCGGACGGAGACCTACGAGCAGTACTTC. Its translation: CASSRSRTETYEQYF.

Turning to this clonotype: A read error is likely here: a far larger clone is one base away. The rearrangement links TRBV18 to TRBJ2-3; D not certain. CDR1 is KGHSH, CDR2 LQKENI, per germline. This CDR3 is 13 amino acids long. V was shortened by 0 bases and J by 1 base, with 2 bases between the two germline ends. The CDR3 loop is CASSPPCTDTQYF. Here the CDR3 DNA reads TGTGCCAGCTCACCACCGTGCACAGATACGCAGTATTTT.

The DNA for the CDR3 is TGTGCCAGCAGCCAAGACACCAAAAGCCTCAACACTGAAGCTTTCTTT. It yields the protein CASSQDTKSLNTEAFF. The chain joins TRBV3-1 to TRBJ1-1, with no clear D. V was trimmed by 0 bases and J by 2 bases, leaving 13 bases between them. Germline CDR1 LGHDT, CDR2 YNNKEL (reference sequence). The CDR3 has 16 amino acids.

This clonotype came up once. This CDR3 is CSARGPVGEKLFF. The CDR3 region has the DNA TGCAGTGCTAGGGGGCCAGTTGGCGAAAAACTGTTTTTT. The chain has TRBV20-1 and TRBJ1-4; TRBD1 might be the D (5 bases). Germline CDR1 reads DFQATT; CDR2 reads SNEGSKA (reference sequence). The CDR3 loop spans 13 amino acids. The V gene lost 3 bases and the J gene lost 8 bases, with 13 bases spanning the gap.

This clonotype was recorded a few times. This chain uses TRBV28 with TRBJ1-2; D remains unclear. The germline V and J ends were trimmed by 2 bases and 4 bases, with 11 bases remaining between them. The CDR3 is 14 amino acids. The V gene's germline CDR1 is MDHEN and CDR2 SYDVKM. Here the CDR3 reads CASSLRGAFYGYTF. The CDR3 coding sequence is TGTGCCAGCAGTTTACGTGGCGCCTTCTATGGCTACACCTTC.

There are a few counts of this clonotype. The chain carries TRBV2 and TRBJ2-7; D tentatively reads TRBD1 or TRBD2 (5 bases each). Germline V gene sequence: CDR1 SNHLY, CDR2 FYNNEI. The CDR3 has 13 amino acids. Trimming took 6 bases from V and 4 from J, leaving 13 bases between them. As DNA, the CDR3 is TGTGCCAGCAGCCCGGGACCGGGGTACGAGCAGTACTTC. Its translation: CASSPGPGYEQYF. Full variable domain (outside the CDR3, taken from reference TRBV2 and TRBJ2-7): EPEVTQTPSHQVTQMGQEVILRCVPISNHLYFYWYRQILGQKVEFLVSFYNNEISEKSEIFDDQFSVERPDGSNFTLKIRSTKLEDSAMYFCASSPGPGYEQYFGPGTRLTVT.

The chain is built from TRBV5-1 and TRBJ2-3; perhaps TRBD2 as D (5 bases). CDR1 and CDR2 (germline): SGHRS, YFSETQ. The ends were cut back, 0 bases at V and 5 bases at J, with 13 bases in the middle. CDR3 length: 15 residues. The chain's CDR3 is CASSLDRPGIDTQYF. DNA for the CDR3: TGCGCCAGCAGCTTGGACCGACCGGGGATAGATACGCAGTATTTT.

Only a few counts were recorded for this clonotype. The chain couples TRBV28 to TRBJ2-5; D could derive from TRBD1 or TRBD2 (5 bases each). The CDR3 sequence is 14 residues long. V lost 5 bases and J 5 bases, leaving 15 bases between the germline ends. CDR1 is MDHEN, CDR2 SYDVKM, per germline. The CDR3 coding sequence is TGTGCCAGCAGTGCAAGGGGAGTTTTGGAGACCCAGTACTTC. Translated, it gives CASSARGVLETQYF.

V gene TRBV14 combines with J gene TRBJ2-1; possibly TRBD2 for D (5 bases). V lost 2 bases, J lost 10 bases, and 12 bases lay in between. The CDR3 covers 13 residues. Germline V gene data show CDR1 as SGHDN and CDR2 as FVKESK. CDR3 DNA sequence: TGTGCCAGCAGCCAAAGTTTGGGGAGCGAGCAGTTCTTC. It yields the protein CASSQSLGSEQFF. The full variable domain, with the rest looked up from reference TRBV14 and TRBJ2-1, is EAGVTQFPSHSVIEKGQTVTLRCDPISGHDNLYWYRRVMGKEIKFLLHFVKESKQDESGMPNNRFLAERTGGTYSTLKVQPAELEDSGVYFCASSQSLGSEQFFGPGTRLTVL.

This clonotype occurred a few times. The chain uses TRBV20-1 and TRBJ2-7; no reliable D call. Trimming took off 7 bases at V and 5 bases at J, with 12 bases between the two ends. Germline V gene lookup returns CDR1 DFQATT and CDR2 SNEGSKA (reference sequence). The CDR3 covers 11 residues. The CDR3 DNA sequence: TGCAGTGTTGGGGTCGGGCACGAGCAGTACTTC. This gives the protein CSVGVGHEQYF.

The chain employs TRBV29-1 and TRBJ2-7, with D perhaps TRBD1 (6 bases). The CDR3 extends over 13 amino acids. Looked up from germline, CDR1 is SQVTM and CDR2 is ANQGSEA. The V end was cut by 3 bases, the J end by 3 bases, with 12 bases between. CDR3 loop: CSVEGPTGYEQYF. The CDR3 bases are TGCAGCGTTGAGGGGCCGACAGGCTACGAGCAGTACTTC.

The chain combines TRBV5-1 with TRBJ2-6; maybe TRBD1 (6 bases). Trimming pared 0 bases from V and 1 base from J, leaving 11 bases between. Germline loops: CDR1 SGHRS, CDR2 YFSETQ. The CDR3 is 17 residues long. The DNA of the CDR3 is TGCGCCAGCAGCTTGGTTTTACAGGGTTCTGGGGCCAACGTCCTGACTTTC. Its translation: CASSLVLQGSGANVLTF.

The chain employs TRBV28 and TRBJ1-1; maybe TRBD1 (6 bases). Looked up from germline, CDR1 is MDHEN and CDR2 is SYDVKM. Trimming cost V 10 bases and J 6 bases, with 21 bases left between them. The CDR3 totals 14 residues. The CDR3, as DNA: TGTGCCACCATTACCGGGGGCGGGAGCGCTGAAGCTTTCTTT. This gives the protein CATITGGGSAEAFF.

J is TRBJ2-7 and V is TRBV13; D not resolved. The germline V and J ends were trimmed by 7 bases and 6 bases, with 16 bases remaining between them. Germline V gene data show CDR1 as PRHDT and CDR2 as FYEKMQ (reference sequence). The CDR3 spans 13 residues. CDR3 in DNA: TGTGCCAGCAACTCATTCTCAGTGTCCGAGCAGTACTTC. Translated: CASNSFSVSEQYF.

This clonotype was detected a few times. The rearrangement joins TRBV3-1 to TRBJ2-3, with TRBD2 matching over 9 bases. V trimming: 4 bases; J trimming: 5 bases; junction bases outside the gene matches: 10. The CDR3 has 16 residues. The germline CDR1 and CDR2 sequences are LGHDT and YNNKEL (reference sequence). The CDR3 is CASSLGTSWTEDTQYF. In DNA, the CDR3 is TGTGCCAGCAGCCTCGGGACTAGCTGGACGGAAGATACGCAGTATTTT.

This clonotype was found a few times. This chain joins TRBV12-3 or TRBV12-4 and TRBJ2-1, with 10 bases identical to TRBD1. The junction had 7 bases not matched to a gene; V was cut back by 4 bases and J by 7 bases. The CDR3 is made up of 15 amino acids. DNA for the CDR3: TGTGCCAGCAGTTCCGGGACAGGGGCTTTAAATGAGCAGTTCTTC. It yields the protein CASSSGTGALNEQFF.

This clonotype has a handful of counts. The gene calls are TRBV6-5 and TRBJ1-1, with 10 nucleotides matching TRBD1. Germline lookup yields CDR1 MNHEY and CDR2 SVGAGI. V lost 4 bases, J lost 0 bases, and 14 bases stayed unmatched. The CDR3 loop spans 19 amino acids. The CDR3 coding sequence is TGTGCCAGCAGTTTTTTCTCGCTTAGGGGACAGGGGATGAACACTGAAGCTTTCTTT. It specifies CASSFFSLRGQGMNTEAFF.